These T cell receptor beta chains were read from a single sample in a study of T and B cells in COVID-19 patients. MiXCR, run by TCRdb on the multiplex PCR reads, gives a single entry per CDR3 protein. The sample includes around 20,000 distinct CDR3 sequences, 25% to 30% of them seen just once. The material sequenced was blood. The origin of the receptors is a human donor who had recovered from COVID-19. Both conserved end residues are part of each CDR3. Each record gives: D gene, V gene, clone size, J gene, CDR3 protein, CDR3 DNA. The D gene is left open where the match is weak. Size values are once, few and many counts, or a class for expanded clones, and some rows have none.

NA	TRBV30	many	TRBJ2-7	CAWSRTGVTYEQYF	TGTGCCTGGAGTAGAACAGGCGTCACCTACGAGCAGTACTTC
TRBD1	TRBV19	few	TRBJ1-5	CASSGTGGSQPQHF	TGTGCCAGTAGCGGGACAGGGGGGAGTCAGCCCCAGCATTTT
TRBD2	TRBV6-5	NA	TRBJ2-5	CASSLAGGPGETQYF	TGTGCCAGCAGTCTAGCGGGGGGGCCGGGGGAGACCCAGTACTTC
NA	TRBV12-3/TRBV12-4	NA	TRBJ1-6	CASSLGGVMNSPLHF	TGTGCCAGCAGTTTGGGGGGCGTAATGAATTCACCCCTCCACTTT
TRBD1	TRBV20-1	NA	TRBJ1-2	CSARSSDRGRHYGYTF	TGCAGTGCTCGCTCTAGTGACAGGGGGCGGCACTATGGCTACACCTTC
NA	TRBV5-4	few	TRBJ1-3	CASSLDSNSGNTIYF	TGTGCCAGCAGCTTGGATTCGAATTCTGGAAACACCATATATTTT
NA	TRBV18	medium-sized	TRBJ2-3	CASSPYGFDTQYF	TGTGCCAGCTCACCATACGGCTTTGATACGCAGTATTTT
TRBD2	TRBV19	medium-sized	TRBJ2-3	CASGQREAGGTQYF	TGTGCCAGTGGGCAGCGGGAGGCCGGGGGGACGCAGTATTTT
NA	TRBV6-2/TRBV6-3	few	TRBJ2-1	CASSGPGTVNNEQFF	TGTGCCAGCAGTGGCCCGGGGACCGTGAACAATGAGCAGTTCTTC
TRBD2	TRBV6-1	NA	TRBJ2-6	CATLGGLAGFTSGANVLTF	TGTGCCACCCTAGGTGGGCTAGCGGGATTCACATCTGGGGCCAACGTCCTGACTTTC
NA	TRBV5-4	NA	TRBJ1-4	CASSLGEALNEKLFF	TGTGCCAGCAGCTTGGGAGAGGCCCTTAATGAAAAACTGTTTTTT
NA	TRBV6-5	NA	TRBJ1-1	CASSYLTDGTEAFF	TGTGCCAGCAGTTACCTCACGGACGGCACTGAAGCTTTCTTT
NA	TRBV6-1	NA	TRBJ2-3	CASKMDLGGSTDTQYF	TGTGCCAGCAAGATGGACCTGGGGGGTAGCACAGATACGCAGTATTTT
NA	TRBV19	few	TRBJ2-4	CASSPSEIFIAKNIQYF	TGTGCCAGTAGCCCTAGTGAGATCTTTATAGCCAAAAACATTCAGTACTTC
NA	TRBV19	many	TRBJ2-5	CASSIEGRGGGQYF	TGTGCCAGTAGTATAGAGGGAAGGGGGGGCGGCCAGTACTTC
NA	TRBV19	NA	TRBJ1-2	CASSTGGKYYGYTF	TGTGCCAGTAGTACGGGGGGAAAGTACTATGGCTACACCTTC